The clone carrying this TCR beta chain occurred many times. The antigen remains unidentified. The data derive from a study of T cells in Graves' hyperthyroidism and ophthalmopathy. General study results and limits: Stable hyperthyroidism was told apart from ophthalmopathy by a model built on 13 V-J features. Ophthalmopathy was predicted by the model a median of roughly 6.7 months ahead of onset.

Those patients with uncontrolled infection, other autoimmune disease, pregnancy or lactation were excluded. Diagnosing involved the use of clinical symptoms, serum thyroxine and TRAb, thyroid ultrasound and orbital computed tomography. There were TCR beta CDR3 regions amplified from RNA transcripts. When the TCR CDR3 underwent first-round RT-PCR, the HTBI primer set was used. TCRdb re-analysed the multiplex PCR reads in MiXCR, keeping a single row per CDR3 protein. This table has some 300,000 distinct CDR3 sequences, approximately 13% appearing once. V was trimmed by 7 bases and J by 6 bases, leaving 11 bases between them. The germline V gene has CDR1 MDHEN and CDR2 SYDVKM. The CDR3 loop spans 12 amino acids.

The sequenced material came from blood. The chain joins TRBV28 to TRBJ2-3; the D is unclear. The sequence came from a woman aged 40 to 50 with Graves' hyperthyroidism. This CDR3 is CASTTYQDTQYF. As DNA, the CDR3 is TGTGCCAGCACCACTTACCAGGATACGCAGTATTTT.